These T cell receptor beta chains were read from a single sample in a study of early T cells in non-severe SARS-CoV-2 infection. TCRdb fed the 5' RACE reads into MiXCR, producing one record per CDR3 protein. Here the sample spans around 40,000 distinct CDR3 sequences, less than 7% being singletons. The sample in question was whole blood, obtained at baseline. The receptors were sampled from an adult who was a healthcare worker with PCR-confirmed SARS-CoV-2 infection or an uninfected control (not recorded which). Both conserved end residues are part of each CDR3. The order of the fields is D gene, clone size, V gene, J gene, CDR3 protein, CDR3 DNA. A D gene is named only where the DNA matches it firmly. The listing skips clone size in some rows; elsewhere it reads once, few, many or a size class.

D: .
size: .
V: TRBV10-2
J: TRBJ1-5
CDR3: CASSETTRQPQHF
DNA: TGCGCCAGCAGTGAGACAACAAGGCAGCCCCAGCATTTT

D: .
size: few
V: TRBV5-1
J: TRBJ1-1
CDR3: CASSNLQENTEAFF
DNA: TGCGCCAGCAGCAACCTTCAGGAGAACACTGAAGCTTTCTTT

D: .
size: many
V: TRBV6-6
J: TRBJ1-1
CDR3: CASSYRVTEAFF
DNA: TGTGCCAGCAGTTATAGGGTTACTGAAGCTTTCTTT

D: TRBD1
size: many
V: TRBV7-9
J: TRBJ1-4
CDR3: CASSGIGTGDEKLFF
DNA: TGTGCCAGCAGCGGGATCGGGACAGGGGATGAAAAACTGTTTTTT

D: .
size: .
V: TRBV30
J: TRBJ2-3
CDR3: CAWNSWGRTDTDTQYF
DNA: TGTGCCTGGAATTCGTGGGGGCGGACGGACACAGATACGCAGTATTTT

D: .
size: many
V: TRBV29-1
J: TRBJ2-2
CDR3: CSVQGEGTGELFF
DNA: TGCAGCGTTCAGGGAGAGGGCACCGGGGAGCTGTTTTTT

D: .
size: .
V: TRBV6-6
J: TRBJ2-1
CDR3: CASSPIYNEQFF
DNA: TGTGCCAGCAGCCCTATATACAATGAGCAGTTCTTC

D: .
size: .
V: TRBV5-4
J: TRBJ1-5
CDR3: CASSQGSREPQHF
DNA: TGTGCCAGCAGCCAGGGGTCTAGGGAGCCCCAGCATTTT

D: .
size: few
V: TRBV27
J: TRBJ2-1
CDR3: CASSPTRAGSHNEQFF
DNA: TGTGCCAGCAGTCCCACCAGGGCAGGGTCCCACAATGAGCAGTTCTTC

D: .
size: many
V: TRBV6-1
J: TRBJ2-3
CDR3: CASRILSPTDTQYF
DNA: TGTGCCAGCCGAATACTAAGCCCTACAGATACGCAGTATTTT

D: TRBD1
size: many
V: TRBV7-8
J: TRBJ1-1
CDR3: CASTLVQGGTEAFF
DNA: TGTGCCAGCACCCTGGTTCAGGGGGGTACTGAAGCTTTCTTT

D: TRBD1
size: few
V: TRBV27
J: TRBJ2-7
CDR3: CASRRGSTGQGHSYEQYF
DNA: TGTGCCAGCAGGAGGGGCAGCACTGGACAGGGGCACTCCTACGAGCAGTACTTC

D: .
size: few
V: TRBV7-7
J: TRBJ1-1
CDR3: CASSIHQGTEAFF
DNA: TGTGCTAGCAGCATCCATCAGGGGACTGAAGCTTTCTTT

D: TRBD1
size: few
V: TRBV29-1
J: TRBJ2-5
CDR3: CSVVRQGTPETQYF
DNA: TGCAGCGTTGTGAGACAGGGGACTCCGGAGACCCAGTACTTC

D: .
size: many
V: TRBV5-1
J: TRBJ1-3
CDR3: CASSLTRAGGNTIYF
DNA: TGCGCCAGCAGCTTAACGAGGGCGGGAGGAAACACCATATATTTT

D: .
size: few
V: TRBV5-1
J: TRBJ2-7
CDR3: CASSLAGTPYEQYF
DNA: TGCGCCAGCAGCTTGGCTGGGACTCCCTACGAGCAGTACTTC

D: .
size: few
V: TRBV20-1
J: TRBJ2-7
CDR3: CSATRESGSEQYF
DNA: TGCAGTGCTACCCGGGAGTCGGGCTCCGAGCAGTACTTC

D: TRBD1
size: .
V: TRBV6-2/TRBV6-3
J: TRBJ1-1
CDR3: CASRQGLSEAFF
DNA: TGTGCCAGCCGACAGGGTTTATCTGAAGCTTTCTTT

D: TRBD1
size: few
V: TRBV12-3/TRBV12-4
J: TRBJ1-5
CDR3: CASSSSLTGGQPQHF
DNA: TGTGCCAGCAGTTCGTCACTTACAGGGGGACAGCCCCAGCATTTT

D: .
size: many
V: TRBV11-2
J: TRBJ2-2
CDR3: CASSSRRPNTGELFF
DNA: TGTGCCAGCAGCTCCCGGAGGCCGAACACCGGGGAGCTGTTTTTT

D: .
size: many
V: TRBV12-3/TRBV12-4
J: TRBJ2-5
CDR3: CASRERQAQETQYF
DNA: TGTGCCAGCAGAGAGAGACAGGCTCAAGAGACCCAGTACTTC

D: TRBD2
size: .
V: TRBV7-8
J: TRBJ2-7
CDR3: CASSAPGTRAYEQYF
DNA: TGTGCCAGCAGCGCACCCGGGACTAGAGCCTACGAGCAGTACTTC

D: TRBD2
size: many
V: TRBV10-3
J: TRBJ2-3
CDR3: CAISESIGLAGTDTQYF
DNA: TGTGCCATCAGTGAGTCGATAGGACTAGCGGGCACAGATACGCAGTATTTT

D: TRBD1
size: .
V: TRBV6-1
J: TRBJ2-7
CDR3: CASSERIRDRGLYEQYF
DNA: TGTGCCAGCAGTGAACGAATCCGGGACAGGGGTCTGTACGAGCAGTACTTC

D: .
size: many
V: TRBV19
J: TRBJ2-3
CDR3: CASTRASTDTQYF
DNA: TGTGCCAGTACTAGGGCCAGCACAGATACGCAGTATTTT

D: TRBD2
size: many
V: TRBV4-1
J: TRBJ2-7
CDR3: CASSQGGLAAAYEQYF
DNA: TGCGCCAGCAGCCAAGGGGGACTAGCGGCTGCCTACGAGCAGTACTTC

D: .
size: few
V: TRBV2
J: TRBJ1-5
CDR3: CAVRSPNQPQHF
DNA: TGTGCCGTAAGGTCCCCTAATCAGCCCCAGCATTTT

D: TRBD1
size: few
V: TRBV11-2
J: TRBJ2-3
CDR3: CASTEKGAYTQYF
DNA: TGTGCCAGCACCGAGAAGGGGGCTTATACGCAGTATTTT

D: .
size: few
V: TRBV7-9
J: TRBJ1-1
CDR3: CASSLGMNTEAFF
DNA: TGTGCCAGCAGCTTAGGGATGAACACTGAAGCTTTCTTT

D: TRBD1
size: .
V: TRBV28
J: TRBJ1-2
CDR3: CASSSQGDRAHYGYTF
DNA: TGTGCCAGCAGTTCGCAGGGGGACAGGGCCCACTATGGCTACACCTTC

D: TRBD1
size: many
V: TRBV12-3/TRBV12-4
J: TRBJ1-4
CDR3: CASSQSGTGDEKLFF
DNA: TGTGCCAGCAGTCAATCCGGGACAGGGGATGAAAAACTGTTTTTT

D: TRBD1
size: .
V: TRBV28
J: TRBJ2-5
CDR3: CASSSLGTGKETQYF
DNA: TGTGCCAGCAGTTCTCTGGGGACAGGGAAAGAGACCCAGTACTTC

D: .
size: many
V: TRBV7-3
J: TRBJ2-2
CDR3: CASSLEPGPNTGELFF
DNA: TGTGCCAGCAGCTTAGAACCGGGGCCAAACACCGGGGAGCTGTTTTTT

D: .
size: few
V: TRBV19
J: TRBJ2-5
CDR3: CASSMNRQETQYF
DNA: TGTGCCAGTAGTATGAACAGACAAGAGACCCAGTACTTC

D: .
size: many
V: TRBV5-1
J: TRBJ1-1
CDR3: CASSLADGTEAFF
DNA: TGCGCCAGCAGCTTGGCTGACGGCACTGAAGCTTTCTTT

D: .
size: few
V: TRBV28
J: TRBJ2-2
CDR3: CASVSGGDTGELFF
DNA: TGTGCCAGCGTGTCCGGAGGCGACACCGGGGAGCTGTTTTTT

D: .
size: many
V: TRBV7-2
J: TRBJ2-7
CDR3: CASSLVGDSYEQYF
DNA: TGTGCCAGCAGCTTAGTAGGTGACTCCTACGAGCAGTACTTC

D: .
size: .
V: TRBV10-2
J: TRBJ1-1
CDR3: CASSPRGGGNTEAFF
DNA: TGCGCCAGCAGTCCCAGAGGGGGGGGAAACACTGAAGCTTTCTTT

D: .
size: .
V: TRBV7-9
J: TRBJ2-7
CDR3: CASSLASGSSGEQYF
DNA: TGTGCCAGCAGCTTAGCGTCAGGGAGTAGTGGCGAGCAGTACTTC

D: .
size: many
V: TRBV3-1
J: TRBJ1-2
CDR3: CASSQAGAYGYTF
DNA: TGTGCCAGCAGCCAAGCAGGAGCCTATGGCTACACCTTC

D: .
size: few
V: TRBV6-2/TRBV6-3
J: TRBJ2-7
CDR3: CASSYPTKLGTYEQYF
DNA: TGTGCCAGCAGTTACCCTACAAAGCTAGGTACCTACGAGCAGTACTTC

D: .
size: many
V: TRBV14
J: TRBJ2-2
CDR3: CASSQETRGYSITGELFF
DNA: TGTGCCAGCAGCCAAGAAACGCGAGGTTACTCTATTACCGGGGAGCTGTTTTTT

D: TRBD1
size: many
V: TRBV6-5
J: TRBJ2-7
CDR3: CASSYGTGGEQYF
DNA: TGTGCCAGCAGTTACGGGACAGGGGGTGAGCAGTACTTC

D: TRBD2
size: many
V: TRBV4-3
J: TRBJ2-7
CDR3: CASSHGGVAYEQYF
DNA: TGCGCCAGCAGCCATGGGGGGGTGGCCTACGAGCAGTACTTC

D: TRBD1
size: .
V: TRBV6-5
J: TRBJ1-1
CDR3: CASSYSEGQGEAFF
DNA: TGTGCCAGCAGTTACTCAGAGGGACAGGGCGAAGCTTTCTTT

D: .
size: many
V: TRBV5-1
J: TRBJ2-4
CDR3: CASSSTEGTKNIQYF
DNA: TGCGCCAGCAGCTCAACGGAGGGAACCAAAAACATTCAGTACTTC

D: TRBD1
size: .
V: TRBV29-1
J: TRBJ2-2
CDR3: CSAQGQGDTGELFF
DNA: TGCAGCGCCCAAGGACAGGGCGACACCGGGGAGCTGTTTTTT

D: TRBD2
size: many
V: TRBV7-2
J: TRBJ2-3
CDR3: CASSSLAGASTDTQYF
DNA: TGTGCCAGCAGCTCCTTAGCGGGGGCTAGCACAGATACGCAGTATTTT

D: TRBD2
size: few
V: TRBV7-6
J: TRBJ2-7
CDR3: CASRRGSGGEQYF
DNA: TGTGCCAGCAGGCGAGGGAGCGGGGGCGAGCAGTACTTC